The entry below describes one T cell receptor (beta chain). The CDR3 is 18 residues long. A single record per CDR3 protein comes from TCRdb applying MiXCR to the RT-PCR reads. The sample shows 650,000 to 800,000 distinct CDR3 sequences, approximately 15% of them seen only once. The sample taken for sequencing was memory CD4+ T cells from blood. The sequence derives from a female donor in good health, serving as a healthy control. The chain couples TRBV21-1 to TRBJ2-1; the table's D call, TRBD2, was not checked against the DNA. TRBV21-1 is recorded as a pseudogene. CDR3 sequence: CASSKPLSGYSSYNEQFF. DNA for the CDR3: TGTGCCAGCAGCAAGCCCCTTAGCGGCTATAGCTCCTACAATGAGCAGTTCTTC.